Listed below are T cell receptor beta chains from one sample, sequenced in a study of identical twins. TCRdb reanalysed the 5' RACE reads using MiXCR and keeps one entry per CDR3 protein. The sample lists 1.5 million to 2 million distinct CDR3 sequences, 25% to 35% occurring once. The sample was cord blood. The receptors were gathered from a newborn girl in good health. Each CDR3 is given with its conserved first and last residue. The D gene is left open where the match is weak. Clone size is shown for a subset of rows, as once, few, many or a class of expanded clone.

>TRBJ2-2|TRBV2|.|.
CASMGVDSTGELFF
TGTGCCAGCATGGGAGTAGACAGCACCGGGGAGCTGTTTTTT
>TRBJ2-5|TRBV7-2|.|.
CASSWDSNSETQYF
TGTGCCAGCAGCTGGGATAGCAACTCGGAGACCCAGTACTTC
>TRBJ1-2|TRBV29-1|.|.
CSVSPPGNYGYTF
TGCAGCGTTTCGCCACCCGGGAACTATGGCTACACCTTC
>TRBJ1-2|TRBV4-1|.|.
CASSQGRTDGYTF
TGCGCCAGCAGCCAAGGTCGGACGGATGGCTACACCTTC
>TRBJ2-1|TRBV6-1|.|TRBD2
CASSEGTSGEGEQFF
TGTGCCAGCAGTGAAGGGACTAGCGGGGAGGGTGAGCAGTTCTTC
>TRBJ2-1|TRBV2|.|TRBD2
CASRISGGAGEFF
TGTGCCAGCAGGATTAGCGGGGGGGCCGGGGAGTTCTTC
>TRBJ2-3|TRBV20-1|few|.
CSTHRGGVGTDTQYF
TGCAGTACCCATAGGGGCGGTGTTGGAACAGATACGCAGTATTTT
>TRBJ2-3|TRBV5-1|few|TRBD2
CASSPEGRGGADTQYF
TGCGCCAGCAGCCCCGAAGGGCGGGGGGGTGCAGATACGCAGTATTTT
>TRBJ2-7|TRBV20-1|.|TRBD2
CRTGLVSYNEQYF
TGCAGAACCGGACTAGTTTCCTACAATGAGCAGTACTTC
>TRBJ2-1|TRBV5-1|.|.
CASSAGLLSYNEQFF
TGCGCCAGCAGCGCGGGACTCCTTTCCTACAATGAGCAGTTCTTC
>TRBJ1-2|TRBV20-1|few|TRBD1
CSTGDGYTF
TGCAGTACAGGGGATGGCTACACCTTC
>TRBJ2-3|TRBV6-5|few|.
CASTGDVHTDTQYF
TGTGCCAGCACAGGGGATGTTCACACAGATACGCAGTATTTT
>TRBJ2-3|TRBV29-1|many|.
CSVERGADTQYF
TGCAGCGTTGAGAGAGGGGCAGATACGCAGTATTTT
>TRBJ2-3|TRBV20-1|.|.
CSAKEGWRTDTQYF
TGCAGTGCTAAGGAGGGATGGCGCACAGATACGCAGTATTTT
>TRBJ2-5|TRBV20-1|few|.
CSARRPSDYNEQYF
TGCAGTGCTAGACGACCTAGCGACTACAATGAGCAGTACTTC
>TRBJ1-1|TRBV27|.|.
CASSFGAGEAFF
TGTGCCAGCAGTTTTGGTGCGGGGGAGGCTTTCTTT
>TRBJ1-5|TRBV15|few|.
CATSRDRPGTNQPQHF
TGTGCCACCAGCAGAGATCGCCCGGGGACCAATCAGCCCCAGCATTTT
>TRBJ2-3|TRBV20-1|.|TRBD2
CSATTSGDSSTDTQYF
TGCAGTGCTACGACTAGCGGGGACTCTAGCACAGATACGCAGTATTTT
>TRBJ2-3|TRBV4-1|.|TRBD2
CASSQDIAGGPPSTDTQYF
TGCGCCAGCAGCCAAGATATAGCGGGGGGGCCCCCTAGCACAGATACGCAGTATTTT
>TRBJ1-5|TRBV20-1|once|.
CSALKPRQRIYQPQHF
TGCAGTGCCCTAAAGCCTAGACAGCGGATCTATCAGCCCCAGCATTTT
>TRBJ2-5|TRBV21-1|few|.
CASSKQYF
TGTGCCAGCAGCAAGCAGTACTTC
>TRBJ1-5|TRBV12-3/TRBV12-4|few|.
CASSFGTPNSNQPQHF
TGTGCCAGCAGTTTCGGGACACCGAATAGCAATCAGCCCCAGCATTTT
>TRBJ2-3|TRBV15|.|TRBD1
CATSRGYGTDYTDTQYF
TGTGCCACCAGCAGAGGTTACGGGACAGACTACACAGATACGCAGTATTTT
>TRBJ2-7|TRBV18|.|.
CASSPLRRRSYEQYF
TGTGCCAGCTCACCCCTCCGACGGCGATCCTACGAGCAGTACTTC
>TRBJ1-2|TRBV4-1|.|.
CASSQPTGRNYGYTF
TGCGCCAGCAGCCAACCAACAGGGAGGAACTATGGCTACACCTTC
>TRBJ2-7|TRBV20-1|.|TRBD2
CSARVRGTIPYEQYF
TGCAGTGCTAGAGTGCGGGGGACCATACCATACGAGCAGTACTTC
>TRBJ2-7|TRBV3-1|few|.
CASSRKGIAYEQYF
TGTGCCAGCAGCCGAAAGGGGATTGCGTACGAGCAGTACTTC
>TRBJ1-6|TRBV20-1|few|.
CSSDSVGRAGAPSPLHF
TGCAGTAGTGACTCCGTGGGACGGGCAGGCGCCCCTTCACCCCTCCACTTT
>TRBJ1-2|TRBV24-1|.|.
CATSDPGSGGCTF
TGTGCCACCAGTGATCCAGGGTCTGGTGGCTGCACCTTC
>TRBJ2-5|TRBV20-1|few|.
CSAPGINGKTQYF
TGCAGTGCCCCCGGGATTAACGGGAAGACCCAGTACTTC
>TRBJ1-5|TRBV7-8|.|.
CASSPRLWDSNQPQHF
TGTGCCAGCAGCCCTCGTTTGTGGGACAGCAATCAGCCCCAGCATTTT
>TRBJ2-5|TRBV13|.|.
CASSLMGGGTQYF
TGTGCCAGCAGCTTAATGGGCGGTGGGACCCAGTACTTC
>TRBJ1-5|TRBV7-6|many|TRBD1
CASSSDRDQPQHF
TGTGCCAGCAGTTCAGACAGGGATCAGCCCCAGCATTTT
>TRBJ2-1|TRBV21-1|.|.
CASSKVLAGGSSYNEQFF
TGTGCCAGCAGCAAAGTCCTAGCGGGAGGTAGCTCCTACAATGAGCAGTTCTTC
>TRBJ1-5|TRBV20-1|.|TRBD1
CSAIPFGQGAQPQHF
TGCAGTGCTATCCCTTTTGGACAGGGGGCACAGCCCCAGCATTTT
>TRBJ2-1|TRBV24-1|.|.
CATSDPGLYNEQFF
TGTGCCACCAGTGACCCCGGACTGTACAATGAGCAGTTCTTC
>TRBJ2-1|TRBV20-1|few|TRBD1
CSAGTVSYNEQFF
TGCAGTGCGGGGACAGTCTCCTACAATGAGCAGTTCTTC
>TRBJ2-3|TRBV6-5|.|TRBD2
CASSYPLAGGRVVDTQYF
TGTGCCAGCAGTTATCCCCTAGCGGGGGGGCGCGTGGTGGATACGCAGTATTTT
>TRBJ2-1|TRBV28|.|TRBD2
CASSLAFLAGEGNEQFF
TGTGCCAGCAGTTTAGCGTTCCTAGCGGGAGAGGGAAATGAGCAGTTCTTC
>TRBJ2-1|TRBV2|few|.
CASSVMGALGMNEQFF
TGTGCCAGCAGTGTGATGGGGGCGCTGGGAATGAATGAGCAGTTCTTC
>TRBJ1-6|TRBV20-1|few|.
CSAPLVQRSYNSPLHF
TGCAGTGCCCCTCTGGTCCAGCGCTCCTATAATTCACCCCTCCACTTT
>TRBJ1-6|TRBV3-1|.|TRBD1
CASSPPSGTGGSPLHF
TGTGCCAGCAGCCCCCCATCGGGGACAGGGGGTTCACCCCTCCACTTT
>TRBJ2-5|TRBV21-1|.|.
CAQWGTGLAGLYNEQYF
TGTGCCCAATGGGGGACGGGACTAGCGGGCCTGTACAATGAGCAGTACTTC
>TRBJ2-5|TRBV20-1|.|TRBD2
CSARDFPSGGSTQYF
TGCAGTGCTAGAGATTTCCCTAGCGGGGGCTCGACCCAGTACTTC
>TRBJ1-6|TRBV3-1|many|.
CASSLEGSYNSPLHF
TGTGCCAGCAGCCTCGAGGGCTCCTATAATTCACCCCTCCACTTT
>TRBJ1-5|TRBV6-8|few|.
CASIWGPSNQPQHF
TGTGCCAGCATCTGGGGCCCCAGCAATCAGCCCCAGCATTTT
>TRBJ2-7|TRBV20-1|few|.
CSARDPTVLSYEQYF
TGCAGTGCTAGAGATCCGACAGTACTTTCCTACGAGCAGTACTTC
>TRBJ2-1|TRBV20-1|few|TRBD2
CSGGLAGYNQFF
TGCAGTGGGGGACTAGCGGGGTACAATCAGTTCTTC
>TRBJ1-2|TRBV12-3/TRBV12-4|.|.
CASSLWPGSTF
TGTGCCAGCAGTTTGTGGCCAGGGAGCACCTTC
>TRBJ2-1|TRBV4-1|few|.
CASSQAGKNEQFF
TGCGCCAGCAGCCAAGCGGGGAAAAATGAGCAGTTCTTC
>TRBJ2-3|TRBV12-3/TRBV12-4|few|TRBD2
CASKRRGGASDTQYF
TGTGCCAGCAAACGTCGCGGGGGGGCCTCCGATACGCAGTATTTT
>TRBJ2-7|TRBV7-2|few|TRBD2
CASSLGLAVSRWTHNEQYF
TGTGCCAGCAGCTTAGGACTAGCGGTTTCAAGGTGGACTCACAATGAGCAGTACTTC
>TRBJ2-5|TRBV27|.|.
CASSLRSGTLYF
TGTGCCAGCAGTTTAAGGTCCGGGACATTGTACTTC
>TRBJ2-7|TRBV7-2|.|.
CASSLVSDGSYEQYF
TGTGCCAGCAGTTTAGTATCGGATGGCAGCTACGAGCAGTACTTC
>TRBJ1-5|TRBV12-3/TRBV12-4|.|.
CAREVTPGRSNQPQHF
TGTGCCAGGGAGGTGACTCCGGGACGAAGCAATCAGCCCCAGCATTTT
>TRBJ1-1|TRBV6-5|.|.
CASSYGGGEDFF
TGTGCCAGCAGTTACGGGGGTGGTGAAGATTTCTTT
>TRBJ1-2|TRBV2|.|TRBD1
CASKVDWTGDYTF
TGTGCCAGCAAGGTCGATTGGACAGGGGACTACACCTTC
>TRBJ1-6|TRBV7-2|.|.
CASSLVNSYNSPLHF
TGTGCCAGCAGCTTAGTTAACAGTTATAATTCACCCCTCCACTTT